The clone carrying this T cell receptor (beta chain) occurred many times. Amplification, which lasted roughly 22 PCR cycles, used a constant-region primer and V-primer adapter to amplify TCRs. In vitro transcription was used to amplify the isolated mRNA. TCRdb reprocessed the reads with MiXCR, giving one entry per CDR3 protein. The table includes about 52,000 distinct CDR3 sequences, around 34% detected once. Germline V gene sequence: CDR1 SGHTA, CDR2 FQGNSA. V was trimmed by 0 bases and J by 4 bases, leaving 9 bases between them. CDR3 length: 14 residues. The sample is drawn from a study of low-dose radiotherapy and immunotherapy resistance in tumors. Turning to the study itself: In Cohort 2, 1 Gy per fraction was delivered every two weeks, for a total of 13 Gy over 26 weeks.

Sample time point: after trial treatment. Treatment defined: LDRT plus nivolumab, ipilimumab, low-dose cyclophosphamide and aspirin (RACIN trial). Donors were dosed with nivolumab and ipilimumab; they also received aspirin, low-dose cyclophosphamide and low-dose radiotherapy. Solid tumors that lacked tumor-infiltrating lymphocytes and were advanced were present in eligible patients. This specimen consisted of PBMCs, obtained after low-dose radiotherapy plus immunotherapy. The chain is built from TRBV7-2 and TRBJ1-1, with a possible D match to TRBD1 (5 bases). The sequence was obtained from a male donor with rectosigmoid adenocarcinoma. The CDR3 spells CASSLAAGRTEAFF. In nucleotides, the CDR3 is TGTGCCAGCAGCTTAGCGGCAGGGCGCACTGAAGCTTTCTTT. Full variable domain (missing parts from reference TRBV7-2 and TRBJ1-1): GAGVSQSPSNKVTEKGKDVELRCDPISGHTALYWYRQSLGQGLEFLIYFQGNSAPDKSGLPSDRFSAERTGGSVSTLTIQRTQQEDSAVYLCASSLAAGRTEAFFGQGTRLTVV.